Listed here are 15 T cell receptor beta chains from one sample, sequenced in a study. TCRdb recomputed calls from the 5' RACE reads with MiXCR, one row per CDR3 protein. This sample has about 62,000 distinct CDR3 sequences, with 25% to 35% found just once. The sequencing sample was made of tumor-infiltrating naive CD4+ T cells sorted from the breast tumor. The sample's subset: naive CD4+ T cells, CD4+CD45RA+CD25-. The origin of the receptors is a female donor with breast cancer.

This clonotype was counted many times. The chain recombines TRBV15 with TRBJ2-7; D call uncertain. CDR1 and CDR2 (germline): LNHNV, YYDKDF (reference sequence). Between the trimmed V and J ends, which lost 0 bases and 4 bases, there was a span of 4 bases. This CDR3 comprises 12 residues. The CDR3 nucleotides are TGTGCCACCAGCAGAGATTATTACGAGCAGTACTTC. The encoded protein is CATSRDYYEQYF.

This clonotype has more than one count but fewer than ten. The J gene is TRBJ1-1, the V gene TRBV4-1, with 8 nucleotides matching TRBD1. The ends lost 2 bases at V and 0 bases at J; junction bases unmatched: 5. Germline CDR1 and CDR2: MGHRA and YSYEKL. The CDR3 has 16 amino acids. For the CDR3, the DNA is TGCGCCAGCAGCCAAACCCAGGGGGCATTGAACACTGAAGCTTTCTTT. Protein sequence: CASSQTQGALNTEAFF.

This clonotype has only a few counts. The chain has TRBV5-1 and TRBJ2-5, with a possible D match to TRBD2 (6 bases). Trimming removed 1 base at V and 2 bases at J, with 12 bases between. The CDR3 runs to 15 residues. Germline V gives CDR1 SGHRS, CDR2 YFSETQ. CDR3 residues: CASSLITLAQETQYF. CDR3 DNA sequence: TGCGCCAGCAGCTTGATTACCCTAGCGCAAGAGACCCAGTACTTC.

This clonotype was counted only a few times. The chain combines TRBV5-1 with TRBJ2-5; D call uncertain. This CDR3 is built from 14 residues. The germline gives CDR1 SGHRS, CDR2 YFSETQ. Trimming shortened V by 5 bases and J by 2 bases, and 13 bases separated the two germline ends. The CDR3 nucleotides read TGCGCCAGCAGTCGAGCTAGTATACAAGAGACCCAGTACTTC. This gives the protein CASSRASIQETQYF.

This clonotype was counted a single time. V is TRBV20-1 and J is TRBJ1-1; 7 bases are a match to TRBD1. Germline values: CDR1 DFQATT, CDR2 SNEGSKA (reference sequence). The trim removed 5 bases at V and 6 bases at J, leaving 9 bases unmatched. This CDR3 is 13 amino acids long. CDR3 residues: CSAHRGSFPEAFF. For the CDR3, the DNA is TGCAGTGCTCACAGGGGATCTTTCCCTGAAGCTTTCTTT.

A few counts support this clonotype. V is TRBV5-5 and J is TRBJ2-3; TRBD2 matches 12 bases. The CDR3 runs 16 residues. Germline trimming cut 0 bases from V and 3 bases from J; bases unmatched to any gene: 2. Per the germline V gene, CDR1 is SGHKS and CDR2 is YYEKEE (reference sequence). For the CDR3, the DNA is TGTGCCAGCAGCTTGGGGGGACTAGCGGGTACAGATACGCAGTATTTT. Encoded protein: CASSLGGLAGTDTQYF.

V is TRBV20-1 and J is TRBJ1-1; D is possibly TRBD1 (6 bases). CDR3 length: 15 amino acids. The V gene lost 6 bases and the J gene lost 6 bases, with 23 bases spanning the gap. Germline assignment: CDR1 DFQATT and CDR2 SNEGSKA (reference sequence). The CDR3 reads CSAERGDKPEPEAFF. The CDR3 DNA follows: TGCAGTGCCGAAAGAGGGGACAAGCCAGAACCTGAAGCTTTCTTT.

This clonotype has more than one count but fewer than ten. V and J are TRBV6-1 and TRBJ2-2, with D hard to call. V was shortened by 8 bases and J by 5 bases, with 12 bases between the two germline ends. The CDR3 is 13 amino acids. Looked up from germline, CDR1 is MNHNS and CDR2 is SASEGT. CDR3 sequence (DNA): TGTGCCAGCGAGCGAGACGTTACCGGGGAGCTGTTTTTT. This sequence encodes CASERDVTGELFF.

This clonotype was seen just once. One end of the junction is discordant with germline, which a read error may explain. This chain uses TRBV4-1 with TRBJ1-6, with TRBD1 matching 11 bases. This CDR3 region has 18 residues. Germline V lookup: CDR1 MGHRA, CDR2 YSYEKL. The CDR3 reads CASSQWRTGGFYNSPPHF. The CDR3 DNA follows: TGCGCCAGCAGCCAGTGGAGGACAGGGGGCTTCTATAATTCACCCCCCCACTTT.

The chain combines TRBV3-1 with TRBJ2-7; perhaps TRBD2 as D (6 bases). V was cut by 3 bases and J by 2 bases, with 14 bases left in between. The CDR3 is 15 amino acids. Per germline, CDR1 LGHDT and CDR2 YNNKEL (reference sequence). CDR3 DNA: TGTGCCAGCAGCCAGAGCCGGACGGGGGCCTACGAGCAGTACTTC. This encodes CASSQSRTGAYEQYF.

V gene TRBV4-1 combines with J gene TRBJ2-3; possibly TRBD1 for D (5 bases). V was clipped by 4 bases and J by 6 bases, with 14 bases between them. CDR1 MGHRA and CDR2 YSYEKL come from the germline V gene. The CDR3 contains 14 residues. CDR3 in amino acids: CASSRELTGDTQYF. CDR3 DNA: TGCGCCAGCAGCCGAGAGCTAACAGGCGATACGCAGTATTTT.

This clonotype was observed a few times. The genes are TRBV7-2 and TRBJ2-1; 9 bases are shared with TRBD2. The germline gives CDR1 SGHTA, CDR2 FQGNSA. The CDR3 sequence is 17 residues long. Trimming removed 5 bases from V and 1 base from J; junction bases left unmatched: 9. The CDR3 nucleotides read TGTGCCAGCAGCCTCCATCCTAGCGGGGTATCCTACAATGAGCAGTTCTTC. Its protein product is CASSLHPSGVSYNEQFF.

The chain recombines TRBV4-1 with TRBJ2-1; 10 nucleotides align to TRBD2. CDR1 and CDR2 from the germline V gene are MGHRA and YSYEKL. The J segment lost 9 bases and the V segment lost 0 bases, leaving 14 bases of the junction unmatched. CDR3 length: 18 amino acids. The CDR3 coding sequence is TGCGCCAGCAGCCAAGATTGGATTTGGAGCGGGAGGGCGGTTGAGCAGTTCTTC. This gives the protein CASSQDWIWSGRAVEQFF.

This clonotype has a handful of counts. The chain links TRBV6-5 to TRBJ2-7; D remains unclear. Germline CDR1 is MNHEY and CDR2 is SVGAGI. The CDR3 runs to 14 residues. The V end lost 7 bases, the J end lost 6 bases, and 19 bases lay between the germline ends. CDR3 bases: TGTGCCAGCACCTACGACTTAGGTAGAGCCGAGCAGTACTTC. Translated, it gives CASTYDLGRAEQYF.

The V call is TRBV7-2, the J call TRBJ2-1, with D possibly matching TRBD2 (5 bases). The germline V gene has CDR1 SGHTA and CDR2 FQGNSA. Trimming shortened V by 4 bases and J by 5 bases, and 21 bases separated the two germline ends. The CDR3 runs to 17 residues. CDR3 sequence (DNA): TGTGCCAGCAGCTCCAGCCTTAAAAGCGGAGTAGACAATGAGCAGTTCTTC. Protein product: CASSSSLKSGVDNEQFF.